The 7 T cell receptor beta chains below were found in one sample sequenced in a study of vaccination effects on CD4 cells after COVID-19. Their target antigens are unknown. Before sequencing, viral peptide pools were used by the ViraFEST assay to expand antigen-specific CD4+ T cells. It was after more than 8 days of culture that CD4+ T cells were isolated. As their vaccination, participants received two doses of either BNT162b2 or mRNA-1273. Measured with immunoSEQ multiplex PCR; TCRdb has only the in-frame clones, and not every one. The sample has tens of thousands of clones, approximately 82% seen once. The sample was CD4+ T cells from PBMCs cultured with HCoV-229E spike peptides, taken after COVID-19 vaccination. The receptors were gathered from a human donor who received a COVID-19 vaccine.

The CDR3 region has the DNA TGCGCCAGCAGCTTGGCCGTTTTAGCCGGGACCGGGCTCGGTGGCTACACCTTC. This codes for CASSLAVLAGTGLGGYTF. The J gene is TRBJ1-2, the V gene TRBV5-1, with TRBD1 as a possible D gene (5 bases). Trimming removed 0 bases from V and 7 bases from J, with 25 bases in between. Germline loops: CDR1 SGHRS, CDR2 YFSETQ. The CDR3 length is 18 residues.

In its sample, this clone was seen a few times. V is TRBV5-1 and J is TRBJ2-7, with 10 positions matching TRBD1. The CDR3 has 15 amino acids. Germline values: CDR1 SGHRS, CDR2 YFSETQ. Trimming cost V 5 bases and J 7 bases; bases outside gene matches: 12. The CDR3 DNA reads as TGCGCCAGCAGTTTATCCGGGACAGGGGTTGAAGAGCAGTACGTC. Protein sequence: CASSLSGTGVEEQYV.

The rearrangement links TRBV6-1 to TRBJ1-6, with D perhaps matching TRBD1 (5 bases). The CDR3 runs 17 residues. Germline assignment: CDR1 MNHNS and CDR2 SASEGT. Trimming took 4 bases from V and 0 from J, leaving 13 bases between them. The CDR3 here is CASSAGYSSSYNSPLHF. As DNA, the CDR3 is TGTGCCAGCAGTGCAGGGTACAGTAGCTCCTATAATTCACCCCTCCACTTT.

This chain connects TRBV7-2 to TRBJ1-2; 8 nucleotides agree with TRBD1. The J segment lost 3 bases and the V segment lost 4 bases, leaving 7 bases of the junction unmatched. This CDR3 is built from 15 residues. The germline gives CDR1 SGHTA, CDR2 FQGNSA. DNA for the CDR3: TGTGCCAGCAGCTCATCGATGGACAGGGACTATGGCTACACCTTC. Its protein is CASSSSMDRDYGYTF.

The chain joins TRBV4-2 to TRBJ2-2; a possible D gene is TRBD1 (6 bases). The CDR3 runs to 14 residues. Germline V gene data show CDR1 as LGHNA and CDR2 as YNFKEQ. V was shortened by 4 bases and J by 1 base, with 7 bases between the two germline ends. DNA for the CDR3: TGTGCCAGCAGCCTGGGACAGAACACCGGGGAGCTGTTTTTT. It encodes CASSLGQNTGELFF.

The genes are TRBV11-1 and TRBJ2-1, with D unresolved. Trimming removed 5 bases from V and 2 bases from J, with 13 bases in between. CDR1 SGHAT and CDR2 FQDESV come from the germline V gene (reference sequence). CDR3 size: 15 residues. The CDR3 reads CASSPFANTYNEQFF. In DNA, the CDR3 is TGTGCCAGCAGCCCGTTCGCTAATACCTACAATGAGCAGTTCTTC.

This rearrangement joins TRBV19 to TRBJ2-5, with unresolved D. The germline gives CDR1 LNHDA, CDR2 SQIVND (reference sequence). The CDR3 extends over 11 amino acids. Trimming stripped 5 bases from V and 5 bases from J, with 6 bases between. The CDR3 spells CASSFKETQYF. In nucleotides, the CDR3 is TGTGCCAGTAGTTTTAAGGAGACCCAGTACTTC.